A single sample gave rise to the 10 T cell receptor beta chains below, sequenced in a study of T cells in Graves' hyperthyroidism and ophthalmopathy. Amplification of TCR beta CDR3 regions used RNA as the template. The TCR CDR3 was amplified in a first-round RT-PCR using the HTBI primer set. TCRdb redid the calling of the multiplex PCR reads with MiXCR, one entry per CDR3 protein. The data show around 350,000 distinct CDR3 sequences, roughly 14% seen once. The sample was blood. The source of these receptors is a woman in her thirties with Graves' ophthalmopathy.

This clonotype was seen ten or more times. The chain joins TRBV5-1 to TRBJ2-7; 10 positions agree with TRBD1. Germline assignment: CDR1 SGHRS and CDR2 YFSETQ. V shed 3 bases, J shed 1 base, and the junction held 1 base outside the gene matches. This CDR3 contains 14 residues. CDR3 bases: TGCGCCAGCAGCTGGGACAGGGGATCCTACGAGCAGTACTTC. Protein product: CASSWDRGSYEQYF. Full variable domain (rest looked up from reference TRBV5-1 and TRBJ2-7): KAGVTQTPRYLIKTRGQQVTLSCSPISGHRSVSWYQQTPGQGLQFLFEYFSETQRNKGNFPGRFSGRQFSNSRSEMNVSTLELGDSALYLCASSWDRGSYEQYFGPGTRLTVT.

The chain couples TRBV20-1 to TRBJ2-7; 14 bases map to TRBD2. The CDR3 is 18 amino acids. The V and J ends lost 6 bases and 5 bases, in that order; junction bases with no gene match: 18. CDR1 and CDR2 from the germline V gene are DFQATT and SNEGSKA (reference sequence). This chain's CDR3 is CSASDETSGGAGGHEQYF. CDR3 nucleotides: TGCAGTGCAAGCGACGAGACTAGCGGGGGGGCCGGTGGCCACGAGCAGTACTTC.

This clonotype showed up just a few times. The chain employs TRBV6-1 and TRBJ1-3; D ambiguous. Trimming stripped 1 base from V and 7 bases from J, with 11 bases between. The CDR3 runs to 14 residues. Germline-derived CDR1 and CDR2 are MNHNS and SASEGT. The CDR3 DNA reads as TGTGCCAGCAGTGAAGTGATAAGGGCGAACACCATATATTTT. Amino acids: CASSEVIRANTIYF.

CDR3: CAISESDRETGELFF. The CDR3 region has the DNA TGTGCCATCAGTGAGTCCGACAGGGAAACCGGGGAGCTGTTTTTT. The genes are TRBV10-3 and TRBJ2-2; 7 nucleotides match TRBD1. The V and J ends lost 0 bases and 5 bases, in that order; junction bases with no gene match: 3. The CDR3 is 15 amino acids. Germline V lookup: CDR1 ENHRY, CDR2 SYGVKD.

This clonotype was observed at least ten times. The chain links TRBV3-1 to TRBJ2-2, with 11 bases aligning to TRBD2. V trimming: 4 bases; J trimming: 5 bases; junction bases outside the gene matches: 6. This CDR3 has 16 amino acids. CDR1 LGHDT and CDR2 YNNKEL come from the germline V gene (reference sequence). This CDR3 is CASSLTGLAETGELFF. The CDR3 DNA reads TGTGCCAGCAGCCTTACGGGACTAGCGGAAACCGGGGAGCTGTTTTTT. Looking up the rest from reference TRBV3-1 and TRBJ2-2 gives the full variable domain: DTAVSQTPKYLVTQMGNDKSIKCEQNLGHDTMYWYKQDSKKFLKIMFSYNNKELIINETVPNRFSPKSPDKAHLNLHINSLELGDSAVYFCASSLTGLAETGELFFGEGSRLTVL.

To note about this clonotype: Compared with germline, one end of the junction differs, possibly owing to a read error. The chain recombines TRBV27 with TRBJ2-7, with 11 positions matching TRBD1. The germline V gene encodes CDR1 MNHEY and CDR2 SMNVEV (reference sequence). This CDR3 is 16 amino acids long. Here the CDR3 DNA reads TGTGCCAACAGTGAAATTGGGGGACAGGGGGAAGCCGAGCAGTACTTC. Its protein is CANSEIGGQGEAEQYF.

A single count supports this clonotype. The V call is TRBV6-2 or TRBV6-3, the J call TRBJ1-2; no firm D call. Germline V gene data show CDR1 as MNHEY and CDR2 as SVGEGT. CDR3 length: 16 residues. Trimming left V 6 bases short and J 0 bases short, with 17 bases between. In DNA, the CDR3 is TGTGCCAGCAGGACGAACTCAGGTGGCTCTAACTATGGCTACACCTTC. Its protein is CASRTNSGGSNYGYTF.

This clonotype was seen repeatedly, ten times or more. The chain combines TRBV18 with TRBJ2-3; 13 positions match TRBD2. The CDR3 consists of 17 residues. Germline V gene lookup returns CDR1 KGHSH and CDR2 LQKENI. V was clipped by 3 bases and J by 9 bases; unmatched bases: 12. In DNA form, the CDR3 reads TGTGCCAGCTCACCCGCCACTAGCGGGGGGGCTCGTAACACGCAGTATTTT. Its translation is CASSPATSGGARNTQYF.

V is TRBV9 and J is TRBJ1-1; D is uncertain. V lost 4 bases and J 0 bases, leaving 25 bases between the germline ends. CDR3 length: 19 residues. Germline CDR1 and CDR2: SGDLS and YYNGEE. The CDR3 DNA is TGTGCCAGCAGCCCCCTACTTATAGGATCCCAGGCGATGAACACTGAAGCTTTCTTT. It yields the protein CASSPLLIGSQAMNTEAFF.

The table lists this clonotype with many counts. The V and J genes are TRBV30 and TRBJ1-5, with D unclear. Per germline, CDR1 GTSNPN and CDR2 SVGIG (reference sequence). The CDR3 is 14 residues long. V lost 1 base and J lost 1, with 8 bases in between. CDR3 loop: CAWSALLSNQPQHF. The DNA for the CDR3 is TGTGCCTGGAGTGCGTTACTGAGCAATCAGCCCCAGCATTTT.